This T cell receptor (beta chain) was identified in a study of shared clonotypes between healthy human individuals. In the study's own analysis: Because ImmunoSEQ provided only junction sequences with no quality scores, the filtering differed. Clones were sequenced by immunoSEQ multiplex PCR, and TCRdb holds only the in-frame ones, with some missing. V and J calls and clone size come straight from that table; D and trimming were deduced from the DNA. Here the sample spans more than 900,000 clones, approximately 80% being singletons. The CDR3 is 16 residues long. V lost 0 bases to trimming and J lost 0 bases, with 9 bases between them. Germline CDR1 reads MGHRA; CDR2 reads YSYEKL. In this sample, this clone turned up once.

The chain joins TRBV4-1 to TRBJ2-1; D unresolved. The receptor comes from a man younger than 35 in good health. Some clones in this sample may be carry-over from other donors' samples. The sample taken for sequencing was memory CD4+ T cells from PBMCs. The subset: CD45RA-negative fraction. CDR3 coding DNA: TGCGCCAGCAGCCAAGACATCGTTAGCTCCTACAATGAGCAGTTCTTC. This codes for CASSQDIVSSYNEQFF.